This T cell receptor (beta chain) was obtained from a study of cytomegalovirus exposure and HLA in healthy donors. This clone was seen more than once but under ten times. Its antigen is not identified. Distinct nucleotide sequences in the sample also encode this CDR3. The primer mix had 60 Vbeta and 13 Jbeta primers. Generated by immunoSEQ multiplex PCR, the TCRdb table keeps only in-frame clones and is missing some. The sample lists 150,000 to 200,000 clones, just over 75% seen once, with 1.5% to 1.9% in the top ten. The study, taken as a whole, reports: The dataset shows that most TCR sequences were rare, while some public TCRs occurred in many donors.

This CDR3 is built from 13 residues. Per germline, CDR1 MNHEY and CDR2 SMNVEV (reference sequence). V gave up 3 bases and J gave up 4 bases, with 9 bases separating them. The clonotype comes from a man aged 35 to 55 in good health and CMV-seronegative. The chain employs TRBV27 and TRBJ1-1, with D uncertain. The sequencing input was PBMCs. CDR3 in amino acids: CASSFLGGTEAFF. CDR3 nucleotides: TGTGCCAGCAGTTTTCTCGGTGGCACTGAAGCTTTCTTT.